The present TCR beta chain was sequenced within a study of glioma-infiltrating T cells after dendritic cell vaccination. The CDR3 extends over 17 amino acids. Unmatched junction bases numbered 11, after V lost 2 bases and J lost 2 bases. Profiling relied on immunoSEQ multiplex PCR, and the TCRdb table lists in-frame clones only, not all of them. The sample carries tens of thousands of clones, roughly 91% recorded once. Sample time point: after dendritic cell vaccination, including at tumor progression/relapse. The sequence was obtained from a human donor with glioblastoma. V usage is TRBV23-1 and J usage is TRBJ2-7; 8 nucleotides align to TRBD1. TRBV23-1 is designated an ORF whose function remains uncertain. The starting material was blood, obtained after dendritic cell vaccination. CDR3 residues: CASSQPPRDRTPYEQYF. In DNA form, the CDR3 reads TGCGCCAGCAGTCAACCCCCCCGGGACAGGACCCCCTACGAGCAGTACTTC.